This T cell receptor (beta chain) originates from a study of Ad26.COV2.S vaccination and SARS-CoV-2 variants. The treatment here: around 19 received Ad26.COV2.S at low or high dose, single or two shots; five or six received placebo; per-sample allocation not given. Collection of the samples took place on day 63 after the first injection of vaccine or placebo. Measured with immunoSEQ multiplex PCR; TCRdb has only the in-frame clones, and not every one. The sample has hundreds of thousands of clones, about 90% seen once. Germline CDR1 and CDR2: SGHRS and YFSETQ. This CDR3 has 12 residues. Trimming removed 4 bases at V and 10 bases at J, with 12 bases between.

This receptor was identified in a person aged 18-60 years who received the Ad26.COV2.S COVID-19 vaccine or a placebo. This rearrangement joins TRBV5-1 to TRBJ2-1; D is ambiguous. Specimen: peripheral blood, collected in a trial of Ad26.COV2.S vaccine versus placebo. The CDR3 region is CASSVGSPEQFF. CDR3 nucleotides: TGCGCCAGCAGCGTAGGATCGCCGGAGCAGTTCTTC. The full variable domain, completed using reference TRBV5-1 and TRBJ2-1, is KAGVTQTPRYLIKTRGQQVTLSCSPISGHRSVSWYQQTPGQGLQFLFEYFSETQRNKGNFPGRFSGRQFSNSRSEMNVSTLELGDSALYLCASSVGSPEQFFGPGTRLTVL.